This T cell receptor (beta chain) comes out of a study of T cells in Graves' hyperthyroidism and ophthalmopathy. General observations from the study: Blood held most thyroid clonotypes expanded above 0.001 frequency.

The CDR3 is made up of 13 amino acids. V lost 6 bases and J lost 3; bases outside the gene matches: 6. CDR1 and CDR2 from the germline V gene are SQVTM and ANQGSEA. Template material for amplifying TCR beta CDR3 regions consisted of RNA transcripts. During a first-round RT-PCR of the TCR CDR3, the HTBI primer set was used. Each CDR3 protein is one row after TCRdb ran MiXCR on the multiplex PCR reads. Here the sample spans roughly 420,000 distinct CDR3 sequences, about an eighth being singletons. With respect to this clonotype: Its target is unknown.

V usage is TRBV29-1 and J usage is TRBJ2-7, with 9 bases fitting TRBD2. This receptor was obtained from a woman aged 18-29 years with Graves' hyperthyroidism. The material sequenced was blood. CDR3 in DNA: TGCAGCGTCGTTAGCGGGAGAGGCTACGAGCAGTACTTC. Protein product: CSVVSGRGYEQYF.